This TCR beta chain was sequenced for a study of control samples from healthy donors and cancer patients. This CDR3 is 14 amino acids long. The V gene's germline CDR1 is MNHNS and CDR2 SASEGT. V lost 7 bases to trimming and J lost 7 bases, with 17 bases between them. Profiled with immunoSEQ multiplex PCR; TCRdb holds only in-frame clones, not every one. This table holds around 120,000 clones, about nine tenths found once. The specimen was blood. This sequence joins TRBV6-1 and TRBJ1-5; D is ambiguous. This TCR was sampled from a man aged 35-49 years in good health. The CDR3 coding sequence is TGTGCCAGCACAAGGGCGGGAGATGGGCAGCCCCAGCATTTT. Amino acid sequence: CASTRAGDGQPQHF.